The next 27 T cell receptor beta chains were all read from a single sample in a study of regulatory T cells in long-lasting Graves disease (dated by TCRdb to the early 2020s). The library relied on multiplex PCR. Sequencing instrument: Illumina HiSeq 4000. iRepertoire HTBI primers and Arm-PCR amplification of CDR3 regions were used to construct TCR beta libraries. Through fastp at Q25 and MiXCR, TCRdb rebuilt clones from the public reads, retaining in-frame beta chains. Identical CDR3 protein sequences are pooled into one entry, listed with their most common genes and DNA. This sample holds roughly 610,000 distinct CDR3 sequences; approximately 15% were observed only once. The top ten constitute around 19% of the sample. The time point label for this specimen denotes: newly diagnosed GD, antithyroid drugs for less than 3 months. RNA was extracted from PBMCs in TRIzol for both TCR sequencing and RNA sequencing.

This sample was also put to use in a study of T cells in Graves' hyperthyroidism and ophthalmopathy.

Sequences were derived from peripheral blood mononuclear cells (PBMCs), sampled at new diagnosis, from a patient treated with antithyroid drugs. All receptors come from a woman aged 30 to 39 with Graves disease. Donor details come from another sample of the same person, matched by shared clones.

This clonotype appeared a few times. The V call is TRBV10-1, the J call TRBJ2-6; D ambiguous. The CDR3 is made up of 15 amino acids. Germline V CDR1 and CDR2: WNHNN, SYGVQD (reference sequence). With 3 bases removed from V and 0 bases from J, the gap between germline ends came to 6 bases. Here the CDR3 reads CASSDPSSGANVLTF. The CDR3 DNA sequence: TGCGCCAGCAGTGACCCTAGCTCTGGGGCCAACGTCCTGACTTTC.

V is TRBV5-8 and J is TRBJ2-1; D gene unclear. CDR1 is SGHTS and CDR2 is YDEGEE in the germline V gene. CDR3 length: 12 residues. V lost 1 base, J lost 9 bases, and 8 bases lay in between. The CDR3 spells CASSLSASEQFF. The CDR3 coding sequence is TGTGCCAGCAGCTTGTCGGCATCTGAGCAGTTCTTC.

This chain joins TRBV6-2 or TRBV6-3 and TRBJ1-1; 8 positions agree with TRBD1. The trim removed 2 bases at V and 4 bases at J, leaving 6 bases unmatched. This CDR3 is 15 amino acids long. The V gene's germline CDR1 is MNHEY and CDR2 SVGEGT. The CDR3 coding sequence is TGTGCCAGCAGTTACAGTTGGCAGGGGGCCACTGAAGCTTTCTTT. It is translated as CASSYSWQGATEAFF.

The table lists this clonotype with a few counts. The chain links TRBV20-1 to TRBJ2-5; 10 bases map to TRBD2. J was trimmed by 4 bases and V by 4 bases; bases with no gene match: 9. Looked up from germline, CDR1 is DFQATT and CDR2 is SNEGSKA (reference sequence). The length of the CDR3 is 15 residues. The DNA of the CDR3 is TGCAGTGCTATTAATCAGCGGGAGGGCCGAGAGACCCAGTACTTC. This sequence encodes CSAINQREGRETQYF.

The rearrangement links TRBV7-2 to TRBJ2-5, with TRBD2 matching over 11 bases. CDR1 and CDR2 (germline): SGHTA, FQGNSA. This CDR3 is 19 amino acids long. Losses at the gene ends were 5 bases for V and 1 base for J; bases not matched to a gene: 15. Here the CDR3 DNA reads TGTGCCAGCAGCGCAACTTTAGCGGGAGGGCCCTTCCGCCAAGAGACCCAGTACTTC. This codes for CASSATLAGGPFRQETQYF.

Many counts were recorded for this clonotype. The V gene is TRBV6-5, the J gene TRBJ1-2; D unresolved. CDR3 length: 13 residues. From germline, CDR1 is MNHEY and CDR2 SVGAGI. V dropped 2 bases and J dropped 1 base, with 5 bases sitting between them. CDR3 bases: TGTGCCAGCAGTTACGCCAATAACTATGGCTACACCTTC. Translation: CASSYANNYGYTF.

This clonotype has a handful of counts. The V gene is TRBV29-1, the J gene TRBJ2-7, with D tentatively TRBD2 (5 bases). V was clipped by 2 bases and J by 7 bases, with 18 bases between them. There are 14 residues in the CDR3. Germline V lookup: CDR1 SQVTM, CDR2 ANQGSEA. The CDR3 here is CSVESPGFSGEQYF. In DNA, the CDR3 is TGCAGCGTTGAAAGTCCCGGGTTCTCGGGAGAGCAGTACTTC.

As concerns this clonotype: A much larger clone differs by one base, so this may be a read error. The J gene is TRBJ1-1, the V gene TRBV6-1; D is ambiguous. The CDR3 has 15 residues. CDR1 is MNHNS, CDR2 SASEGT, per germline. The ends were cut back, 8 bases at V and 1 base at J, with 17 bases in the middle. The CDR3 sequence: CASGAGELRNTEAFF. The CDR3 region has the DNA TGTGCCAGCGGTGCCGGGGAGCTTAGGAACACTGAAGCTTTCTTT.

This clonotype was seen many times. The chain couples TRBV11-2 to TRBJ2-1; 7 bases agree with TRBD2. The V segment lost 2 bases and the J segment 4 bases; nucleotides outside the gene matches: 5. Germline CDR1 SGHAT, CDR2 FQNNGV. There are 15 residues in the CDR3. The CDR3 region is CASSLRLAEYNEQFF. In DNA form, the CDR3 reads TGTGCCAGCAGCTTACGGCTAGCGGAATACAATGAGCAGTTCTTC.

This clonotype turned up a few times. V is TRBV6-1 and J is TRBJ1-5; 11 bases match TRBD1. This CDR3 has 17 amino acids. Germline CDR1 and CDR2: MNHNS and SASEGT. With V trimmed by 5 bases and J by 6 bases, 12 bases remained unmatched. The CDR3 here is CASSIRTGGWGSQPQHF. CDR3 nucleotide sequence: TGTGCCAGCAGTATCAGGACAGGGGGCTGGGGCAGTCAGCCCCAGCATTTT.

This clonotype occurred many times. The V call is TRBV7-6, the J call TRBJ1-1; D remains unclear. This CDR3 comprises 13 residues. Trimming removed 2 bases from V and 3 bases from J, with 7 bases in between. CDR1 and CDR2 (germline): SGHVS, FNYEAQ. CDR3 sequence (DNA): TGTGCCAGCAGCTTATCTGGGGACACTGAAGCTTTCTTT. This sequence encodes CASSLSGDTEAFF.

The V call is TRBV28, the J call TRBJ1-6, with TRBD1 as a possible D gene (5 bases). The CDR3 spans 14 residues. V was shortened by 3 bases and J by 8 bases, with 11 bases between the two germline ends. Per germline, CDR1 MDHEN and CDR2 SYDVKM. The CDR3 is CASSLLEGDSPLHF. CDR3 DNA sequence: TGTGCCAGCAGTTTGTTGGAAGGGGATTCACCCCTCCACTTT.

The V and J genes are TRBV5-1 and TRBJ2-6; 9 bases fit TRBD2. Germline V gives CDR1 SGHRS, CDR2 YFSETQ. V was clipped by 0 bases and J by 2 bases; unmatched bases: 3. The CDR3 extends over 17 amino acids. CDR3 sequence: CASSLGGLAAGANVLTF. CDR3 bases: TGCGCCAGCAGCTTGGGGGGACTAGCTGCTGGGGCCAACGTCCTGACTTTC.

J is TRBJ2-7 and V is TRBV7-6; weak D call: TRBD1 (6 bases). The germline gives CDR1 SGHVS, CDR2 FNYEAQ. The CDR3 consists of 13 residues. Trimming stripped 5 bases from V and 3 bases from J, with 11 bases between. The CDR3 DNA follows: TGTGCCAGCAGCAAGGGGACAAACTACGAGCAGTACTTC. This gives the protein CASSKGTNYEQYF.

The rearrangement uses TRBV20-1 and TRBJ2-7; the D gene is possibly TRBD2 (5 bases). The germline V gene has CDR1 DFQATT and CDR2 SNEGSKA (reference sequence). Trimming left V 0 bases short and J 2 bases short, with 11 bases between. The CDR3 spans 14 residues. CDR3 amino acids: CSARDFREPYEQYF. In DNA, the CDR3 is TGCAGTGCTAGAGATTTCCGGGAACCCTACGAGCAGTACTTC.

This clonotype has a count of ten or more. The J gene is TRBJ2-3, the V gene TRBV12-3 or TRBV12-4; D remains ambiguous. The CDR3 is 14 amino acids. The V end was cut by 10 bases, the J end by 2 bases, with 16 bases between. The CDR3 here is CATGGPTLTDTQYF. CDR3 nucleotides: TGTGCCACCGGCGGTCCTACCCTCACAGATACGCAGTATTTT.

Only a few counts were recorded for this clonotype. V and J are TRBV30 and TRBJ2-7, with a possible D match to TRBD2 (6 bases). CDR3 length: 14 amino acids. Trimming stripped 5 bases from V and 1 base from J, with 15 bases between. The germline V gene has CDR1 GTSNPN and CDR2 SVGIG (reference sequence). CDR3 sequence: CAWERRDGSYEQYF. The CDR3, as DNA: TGTGCCTGGGAGAGGCGGGACGGTTCCTACGAGCAGTACTTC.

The table lists this clonotype with many counts. This chain uses TRBV7-2 with TRBJ2-1; D is ambiguous. This CDR3 contains 16 residues. Trimming shortened V by 4 bases and J by 3 bases, and 16 bases separated the two germline ends. Germline V CDR1 and CDR2: SGHTA, FQGNSA. The CDR3: CASSSPMVHLYNEQFF. The CDR3 nucleotides are TGTGCCAGCAGCTCCCCGATGGTTCACCTCTACAATGAGCAGTTCTTC.

V is TRBV18 and J is TRBJ2-7; 8 bases map to TRBD1. Unmatched junction bases numbered 6, after V lost 2 bases and J lost 6 bases. From germline, CDR1 is KGHSH and CDR2 LQKENI. The CDR3 consists of 14 residues. The CDR3 DNA follows: TGTGCCAGCTCACCAGGACAGGGAGCCATCGAGCAGTACTTC. It specifies CASSPGQGAIEQYF.

This clonotype was counted ten times or more. The rearrangement uses TRBV10-2 and TRBJ1-5; weak D call: TRBD1 (5 bases). The CDR3 runs 15 residues. With 3 bases removed from V and 6 bases from J, the gap between germline ends came to 15 bases. CDR1 is WSHSY, CDR2 SAAADI, per germline. CDR3 nucleotides: TGCGCCAGCAGTGAAATGGCAGGGTATGGTCAGCCCCAGCATTTT. Amino acids: CASSEMAGYGQPQHF.

This clonotype occurred a few times. This chain uses TRBV6-5 with TRBJ2-1; unclear D gene. In germline, CDR1 is MNHEY, CDR2 SVGAGI. With 0 bases removed from V and 16 bases from J, the gap between germline ends came to 13 bases. CDR3 size: 12 residues. CDR3 in amino acids: CASSYSQIFVFF. CDR3 DNA: TGTGCCAGCAGTTACTCCCAGATCTTTGTCTTCTTC.

At least ten counts were recorded for this clonotype. The CDR3 DNA sequence: TGTGCCAGCAGTATGGTGGGGGGCCGGGGTCGCAATCAGCCCCAGCATTTT. Translating gives CASSMVGGRGRNQPQHF. V gene TRBV7-2 combines with J gene TRBJ1-5; weak D call: TRBD1 (6 bases). The V and J ends lost 6 bases and 2 bases respectively, with 20 bases between them. Germline-derived CDR1 and CDR2 are SGHTA and FQGNSA. The CDR3 spans 17 residues. Drawing the rest from reference TRBV7-2 and TRBJ1-5, the complete variable domain is GAGVSQSPSNKVTEKGKDVELRCDPISGHTALYWYRQSLGQGLEFLIYFQGNSAPDKSGLPSDRFSAERTGGSVSTLTIQRTQQEDSAVYLCASSMVGGRGRNQPQHFGDGTRLSIL.

Notes on this clonotype: Given a far larger clone just one base away, this is likely a sequencing read error. No conserved phenylalanine or tryptophan ends this CDR3, so it is likely a read error. This rearrangement joins TRBV3-1 to TRBJ2-1; D may be TRBD2 (5 bases). The end of the DNA is better explained by TRBJ2-5, so the J call may be wrong. The CDR3 sequence is 15 residues long. Germline V gene lookup returns CDR1 LGHDT and CDR2 YNNKEL (reference sequence). The CDR3 DNA follows: TGTGCCAGCAGCCAAGAACGGAGGCTCCGGGAGACCCAGTACCTC. This translates into CASSQERRLRETQYL.

Remarks on this clonotype: Because it lacks the conserved phenylalanine or tryptophan at the end, this CDR3 is likely a read error. V is TRBV11-3 and J is TRBJ2-7; 14 bases are shared with TRBD2. Germline CDR1 is SGHNT and CDR2 is YENEEA. J was trimmed by 4 bases and V by 1 base; bases with no gene match: 12. The CDR3 is made up of 19 amino acids. In DNA form, the CDR3 reads TGTGCCAGCAGCTTAGTCCGGGACAAGGGACTAGCGGGAGCATACGAGCAGTACCTC. It encodes CASSLVRDKGLAGAYEQYL.

This clonotype was found a few times. This rearrangement joins TRBV12-3 or TRBV12-4 to TRBJ2-1; no clear D. Trimming cost V 2 bases and J 9 bases, with 2 bases left between them. The CDR3 length is 10 residues. The CDR3 is CASSLIEQFF. CDR3 nucleotide sequence: TGTGCCAGCAGTTTAATTGAGCAGTTCTTC.

This clonotype was observed at least ten times. V is TRBV28 and J is TRBJ1-4; the D is unclear. This CDR3 has 14 amino acids. From germline, CDR1 is MDHEN and CDR2 SYDVKM. The V gene lost 10 bases and the J gene lost 11 bases, with 23 bases spanning the gap. In nucleotides, the CDR3 is TGTGCCACCATCCGAAGAGCCTCCTTCGGTAAACTGTTTTTT. It specifies CATIRRASFGKLFF.

The chain joins TRBV24-1 to TRBJ2-3; no clear D. The CDR3 contains 17 residues. Looked up from germline, CDR1 is KGHDR and CDR2 is SFDVKD. The V gene lost 4 bases and the J gene lost 1 base, with 17 bases spanning the gap. This chain's CDR3 is CATSETTRTSGTDTQYF. The CDR3, as DNA: TGTGCCACCAGTGAGACAACGCGAACTTCGGGCACAGATACGCAGTATTTT.